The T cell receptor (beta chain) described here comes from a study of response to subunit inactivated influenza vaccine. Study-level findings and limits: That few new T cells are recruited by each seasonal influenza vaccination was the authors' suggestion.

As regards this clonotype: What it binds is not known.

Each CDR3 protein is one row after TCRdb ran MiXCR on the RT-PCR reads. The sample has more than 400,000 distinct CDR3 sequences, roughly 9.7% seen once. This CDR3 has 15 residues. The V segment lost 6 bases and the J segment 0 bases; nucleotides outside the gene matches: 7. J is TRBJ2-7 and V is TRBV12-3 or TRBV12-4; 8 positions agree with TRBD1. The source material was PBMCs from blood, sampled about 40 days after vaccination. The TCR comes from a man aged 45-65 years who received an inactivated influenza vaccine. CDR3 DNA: TGTGCCAGCAGACAGACAGGGGTTAGCTCCTACGAGCAGTACTTC. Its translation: CASRQTGVSSYEQYF.